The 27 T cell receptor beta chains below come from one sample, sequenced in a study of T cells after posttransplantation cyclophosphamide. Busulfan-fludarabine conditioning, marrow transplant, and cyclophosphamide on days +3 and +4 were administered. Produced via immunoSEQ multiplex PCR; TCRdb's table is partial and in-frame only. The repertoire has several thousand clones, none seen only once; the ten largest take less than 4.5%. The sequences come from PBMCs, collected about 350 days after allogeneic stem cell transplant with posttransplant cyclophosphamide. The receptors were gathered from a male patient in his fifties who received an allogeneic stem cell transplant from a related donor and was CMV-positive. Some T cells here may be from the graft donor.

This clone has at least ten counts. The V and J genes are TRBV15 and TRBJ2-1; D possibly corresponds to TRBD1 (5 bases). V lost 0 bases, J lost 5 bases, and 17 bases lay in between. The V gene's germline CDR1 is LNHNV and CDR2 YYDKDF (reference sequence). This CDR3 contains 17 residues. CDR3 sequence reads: CATSRDRFQGSHNEQFF. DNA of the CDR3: TGTGCCACCAGCAGAGATCGCTTCCAGGGTTCCCACAATGAGCAGTTCTTC.

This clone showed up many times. This CDR3 reads CASSGVFKVETQYF. The DNA of the CDR3 is TGTGCCAGTAGCGGGGTCTTCAAAGTGGAGACCCAGTACTTC. The rearrangement uses TRBV19 and TRBJ2-5; tentatively, D is TRBD2 (5 bases). The CDR3 is 14 amino acids. V gave up 6 bases and J gave up 5 bases, with 16 bases separating them. In germline, CDR1 is LNHDA, CDR2 SQIVND (reference sequence).

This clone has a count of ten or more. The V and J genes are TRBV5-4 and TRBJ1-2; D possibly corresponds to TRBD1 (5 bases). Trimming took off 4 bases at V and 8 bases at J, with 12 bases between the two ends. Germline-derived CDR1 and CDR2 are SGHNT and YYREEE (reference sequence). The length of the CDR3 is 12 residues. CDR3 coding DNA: TGTGCCAGCAGCGCGGGACCTGAGGGCTACACCTTC. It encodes CASSAGPEGYTF.

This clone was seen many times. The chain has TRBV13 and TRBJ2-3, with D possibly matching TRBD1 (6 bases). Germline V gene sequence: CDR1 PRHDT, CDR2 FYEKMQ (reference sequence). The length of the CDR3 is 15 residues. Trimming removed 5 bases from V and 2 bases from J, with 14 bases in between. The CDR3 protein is CASSQGQRFTDTQYF. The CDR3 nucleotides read TGTGCCAGCAGCCAGGGGCAGCGGTTCACAGATACGCAGTATTTT.

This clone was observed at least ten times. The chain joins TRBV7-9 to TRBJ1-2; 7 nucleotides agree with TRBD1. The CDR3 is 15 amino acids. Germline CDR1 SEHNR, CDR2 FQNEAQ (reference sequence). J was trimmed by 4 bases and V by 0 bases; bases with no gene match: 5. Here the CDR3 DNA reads TGTGCCAGCAGCTTAGCGGGCGACAGGGTCTATGGCTACACCTTC. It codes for CASSLAGDRVYGYTF. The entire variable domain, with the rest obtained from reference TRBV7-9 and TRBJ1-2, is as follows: DTGVSQNPRHKITKRGQNVTFRCDPISEHNRLYWYRQTLGQGPEFLTYFQNEAQLEKSRLLSDRFSAERPKGSFSTLEIQRTEQGDSAMYLCASSLAGDRVYGYTFGSGTRLTVV.

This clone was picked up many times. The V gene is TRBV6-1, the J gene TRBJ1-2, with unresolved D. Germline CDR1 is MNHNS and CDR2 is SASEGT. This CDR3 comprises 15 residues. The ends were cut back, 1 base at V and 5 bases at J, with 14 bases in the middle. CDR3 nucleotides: TGTGCCAGCAGTGAAGGCTTAGGACTGGGATATGGCTACACCTTC. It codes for CASSEGLGLGYGYTF.

The chain's CDR3 is CASSEAGRTDTQYF. CDR3 nucleotide sequence: TGTGCCAGCAGTGAAGCTGGCCGCACAGATACGCAGTATTTT. V is TRBV6-1 and J is TRBJ2-3; D remains ambiguous. CDR3 length: 14 amino acids. The V end lost 0 bases, the J end lost 1 base, and 5 bases lay between the germline ends. Germline loops: CDR1 MNHNS, CDR2 SASEGT.

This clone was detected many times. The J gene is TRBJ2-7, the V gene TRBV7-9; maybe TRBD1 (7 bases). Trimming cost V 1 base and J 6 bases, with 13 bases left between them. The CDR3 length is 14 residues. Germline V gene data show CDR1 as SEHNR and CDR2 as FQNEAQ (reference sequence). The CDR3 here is CASSLVRGATEQYF. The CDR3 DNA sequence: TGTGCCAGCAGCTTAGTCAGGGGGGCTACCGAGCAGTACTTC.

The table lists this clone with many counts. The CDR3 region is CASSVAAFYGGYTF. CDR3 sequence (DNA): TGTGCCAGCAGTGTGGCGGCGTTCTATGGTGGCTACACCTTC. The rearrangement uses TRBV25-1 and TRBJ1-2, with D uncertain. Germline V gene lookup returns CDR1 MGHDK and CDR2 SYGVNS. This CDR3 has 14 amino acids. Trimming removed 4 bases at V and 7 bases at J, with 16 bases between.

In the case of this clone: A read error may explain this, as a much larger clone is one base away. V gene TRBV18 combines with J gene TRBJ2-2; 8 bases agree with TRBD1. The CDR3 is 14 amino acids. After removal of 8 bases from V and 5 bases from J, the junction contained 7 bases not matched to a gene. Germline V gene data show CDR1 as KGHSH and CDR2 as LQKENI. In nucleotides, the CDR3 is TGTGCCAGCGCAACCCGACAGGGGACCGGGGAGCTGTTTTTT. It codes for CASATRQGTGELFF.

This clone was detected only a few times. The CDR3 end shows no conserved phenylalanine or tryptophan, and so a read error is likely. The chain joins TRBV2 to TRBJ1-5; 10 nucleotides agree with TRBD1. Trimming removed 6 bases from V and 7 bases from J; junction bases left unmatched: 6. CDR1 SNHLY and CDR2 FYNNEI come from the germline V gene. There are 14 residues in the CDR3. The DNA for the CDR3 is TGTGCCAGCAGCGGGACAGGGGACGGACAGCCCCAGCATCTT. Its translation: CASSGTGDGQPQHL.

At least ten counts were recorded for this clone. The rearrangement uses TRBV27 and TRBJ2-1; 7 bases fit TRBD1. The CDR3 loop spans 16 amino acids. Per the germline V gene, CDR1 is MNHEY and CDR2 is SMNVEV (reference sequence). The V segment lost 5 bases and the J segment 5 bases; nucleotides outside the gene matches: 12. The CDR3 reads CASSLITQGIHNEQFF. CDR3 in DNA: TGTGCCAGCAGTCTAATAACACAGGGGATACACAATGAGCAGTTCTTC.

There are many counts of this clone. For the CDR3, the DNA is TGTGCCAGCAGGAGACTAGCGGGGTTGGGCGGGGAGACCCAGTACTTC. It translates to CASRRLAGLGGETQYF. This chain links TRBV7-8 with TRBJ2-5; 11 bases align to TRBD2. Germline CDR1 reads SGHVS; CDR2 reads FQNEAQ. CDR3 length: 16 residues. V lost 6 bases to trimming and J lost 5 bases; unmatched junction nucleotides: 11.

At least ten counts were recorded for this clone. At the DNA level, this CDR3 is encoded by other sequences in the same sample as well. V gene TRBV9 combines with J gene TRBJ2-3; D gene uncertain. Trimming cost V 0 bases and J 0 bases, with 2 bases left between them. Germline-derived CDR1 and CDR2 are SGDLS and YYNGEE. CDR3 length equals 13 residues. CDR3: CASSVASTDTQYF. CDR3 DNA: TGTGCCAGCAGCGTAGCTAGCACAGATACGCAGTATTTT.

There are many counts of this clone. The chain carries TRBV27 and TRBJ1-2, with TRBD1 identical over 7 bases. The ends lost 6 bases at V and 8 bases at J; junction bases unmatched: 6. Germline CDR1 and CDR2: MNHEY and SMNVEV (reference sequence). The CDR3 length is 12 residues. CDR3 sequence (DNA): TGTGCCAGCAGCTCAGGGGGGCACGGCTACACCTTC. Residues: CASSSGGHGYTF.

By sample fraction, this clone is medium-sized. CDR3 sequence: CASSQRTGNVNTEAFF. CDR3 sequence (DNA): TGTGCCAGCAGCCAACGGACAGGGAACGTGAACACTGAAGCTTTCTTT. The chain has TRBV14 and TRBJ1-1, with 8 bases lining up with TRBD1. Trimming removed 2 bases from V and 0 bases from J; junction bases left unmatched: 5. The CDR3 is 16 amino acids. Germline CDR1 SGHDN, CDR2 FVKESK.

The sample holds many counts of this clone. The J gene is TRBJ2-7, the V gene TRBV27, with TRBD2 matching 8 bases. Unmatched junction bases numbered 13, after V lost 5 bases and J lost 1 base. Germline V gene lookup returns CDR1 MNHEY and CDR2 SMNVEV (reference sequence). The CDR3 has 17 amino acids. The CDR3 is CASSPRELADASYEQYF. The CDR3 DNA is TGTGCCAGCAGTCCCCGGGAACTAGCGGACGCTTCCTACGAGCAGTACTTC.

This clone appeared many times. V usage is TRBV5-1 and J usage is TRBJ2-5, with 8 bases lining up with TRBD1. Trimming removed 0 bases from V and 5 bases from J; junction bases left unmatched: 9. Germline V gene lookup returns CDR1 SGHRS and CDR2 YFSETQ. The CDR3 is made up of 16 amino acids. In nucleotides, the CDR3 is TGCGCCAGCAGCTTGGAGGCAGGGGGCGTTTCGGAGACCCAGTACTTC. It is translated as CASSLEAGGVSETQYF.

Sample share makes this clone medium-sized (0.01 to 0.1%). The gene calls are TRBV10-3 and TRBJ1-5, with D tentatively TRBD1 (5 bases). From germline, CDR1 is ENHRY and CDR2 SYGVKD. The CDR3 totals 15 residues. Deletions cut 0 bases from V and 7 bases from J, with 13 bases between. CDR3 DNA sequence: TGTGCCATCAGTGAGTCGACGGGGGGTGGACAGCCCCAGCATTTT. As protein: CAISESTGGGQPQHF.

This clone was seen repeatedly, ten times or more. The CDR3 nucleotides are TGTGCCAGCAGTGAAGGAGTGGGGCGGGAGACCCAGTACTTC. It encodes CASSEGVGRETQYF. The gene calls are TRBV6-1 and TRBJ2-5; tentative D call: TRBD1 (5 bases). This CDR3 spans 14 amino acids. CDR1 and CDR2 from the germline V gene are MNHNS and SASEGT. V gave up 1 base and J gave up 5 bases, with 11 bases separating them.

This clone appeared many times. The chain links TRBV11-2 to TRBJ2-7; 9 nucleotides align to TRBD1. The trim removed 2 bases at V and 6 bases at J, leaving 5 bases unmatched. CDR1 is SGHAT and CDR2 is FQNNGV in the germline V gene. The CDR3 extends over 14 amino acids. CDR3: CASSLRSGQGEQYF. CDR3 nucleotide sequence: TGTGCCAGCAGCTTAAGGTCGGGACAGGGCGAGCAGTACTTC.

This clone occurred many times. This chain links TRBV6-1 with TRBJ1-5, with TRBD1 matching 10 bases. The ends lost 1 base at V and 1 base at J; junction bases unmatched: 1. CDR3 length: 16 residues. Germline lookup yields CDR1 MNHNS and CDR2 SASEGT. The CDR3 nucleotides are TGTGCCAGCAGTGAAGGGACAGGGGGGAGCAATCAGCCCCAGCATTTT. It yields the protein CASSEGTGGSNQPQHF.

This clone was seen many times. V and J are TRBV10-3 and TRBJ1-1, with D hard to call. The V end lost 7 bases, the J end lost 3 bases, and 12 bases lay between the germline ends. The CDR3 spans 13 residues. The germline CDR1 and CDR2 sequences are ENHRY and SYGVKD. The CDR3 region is CAINGRADTEAFF. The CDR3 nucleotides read TGTGCCATCAACGGCAGAGCGGACACTGAAGCTTTCTTT.

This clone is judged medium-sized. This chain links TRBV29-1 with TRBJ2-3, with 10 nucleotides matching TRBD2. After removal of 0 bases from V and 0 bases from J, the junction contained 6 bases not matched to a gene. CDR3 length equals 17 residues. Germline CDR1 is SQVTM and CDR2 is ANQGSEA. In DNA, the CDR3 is TGCAGCGTTGAAGAAGGACTAGCGGAAAGGAGCACAGATACGCAGTATTTT. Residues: CSVEEGLAERSTDTQYF.

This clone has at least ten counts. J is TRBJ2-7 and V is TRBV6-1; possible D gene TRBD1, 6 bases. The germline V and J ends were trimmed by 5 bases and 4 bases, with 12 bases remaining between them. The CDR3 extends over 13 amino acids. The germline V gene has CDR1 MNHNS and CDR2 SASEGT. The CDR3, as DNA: TGTGCCAGCAGTACCAGGGGAGCGTACGAGCAGTACTTC. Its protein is CASSTRGAYEQYF.

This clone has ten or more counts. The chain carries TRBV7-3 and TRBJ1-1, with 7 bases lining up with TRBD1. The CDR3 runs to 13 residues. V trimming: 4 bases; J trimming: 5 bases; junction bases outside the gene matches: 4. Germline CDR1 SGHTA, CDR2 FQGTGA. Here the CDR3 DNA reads TGTGCCAGCAGCTCTACAGGGGTGACTGAAGCTTTCTTT. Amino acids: CASSSTGVTEAFF. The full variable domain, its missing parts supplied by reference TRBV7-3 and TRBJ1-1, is GAGVSQTPSNKVTEKGKYVELRCDPISGHTALYWYRQSLGQGPEFLIYFQGTGAADDSGLPNDRFFAVRPEGSVSTLKIQRTERGDSAVYLCASSSTGVTEAFFGQGTRLTVV.

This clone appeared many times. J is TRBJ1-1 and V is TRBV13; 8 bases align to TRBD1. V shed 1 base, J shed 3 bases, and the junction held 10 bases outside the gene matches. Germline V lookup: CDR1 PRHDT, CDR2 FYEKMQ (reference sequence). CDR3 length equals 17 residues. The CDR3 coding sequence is TGTGCCAGCAGCTTAGAGGGGCAGGGGGCAGAGGACACTGAAGCTTTCTTT. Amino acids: CASSLEGQGAEDTEAFF. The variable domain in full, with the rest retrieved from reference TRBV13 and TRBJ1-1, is AAGVIQSPRHLIKEKRETATLKCYPIPRHDTVYWYQQGPGQDPQFLISFYEKMQSDKGSIPDRFSAQQFSDYHSELNMSSLELGDSALYFCASSLEGQGAEDTEAFFGQGTRLTVV.